One and the same sample provided the 18 T cell receptor beta chains below, sequenced in a study of T cell responses to AZD1222 COVID-19 vaccine. This table comes from immunoSEQ multiplex PCR, and its TCRdb copy is limited to in-frame clones, with some not included. Among some 100,000 clones listed, about 88% were seen once. The sample in question was peripheral blood, obtained on day 0 of AZD1222 vaccination. The receptors originated from an adult in good health.

The V and J genes are TRBV19 and TRBJ2-7; 7 bases fit TRBD2. The germline V gene has CDR1 LNHDA and CDR2 SQIVND (reference sequence). This CDR3 has 12 amino acids. J lost 6 bases, V lost 7 bases, and 6 bases had no gene match. The CDR3 region has the DNA TGTGCCAGTAAGGAACTAGCGTTCGAGCAGTACGTC. As protein: CASKELAFEQYV.

The sample holds one count of this clone. The V call is TRBV7-6, the J call TRBJ1-4, with D maybe TRBD1 (5 bases). V shed 2 bases and J shed 7 bases, with 14 bases lying between them. The germline CDR1 and CDR2 sequences are SGHVS and FNYEAQ. The CDR3 consists of 15 residues. CDR3 DNA sequence: TGTGCCAGCAGCTTAAAGTGGGGCGCTGCTGAAAAACTGTTTTTT. It encodes CASSLKWGAAEKLFF.

This chain connects TRBV9 to TRBJ1-5; the match to TRBD1 covers 9 bases. Germline V gene sequence: CDR1 SGDLS, CDR2 YYNGEE. J lost 4 bases, V lost 3 bases, and 2 bases had no gene match. The CDR3 runs 14 residues. CDR3 loop: CASSGTGVNQPQHF. CDR3 nucleotide sequence: TGTGCCAGCAGCGGGACAGGGGTGAATCAGCCCCAGCATTTT.

V usage is TRBV4-2 and J usage is TRBJ2-3, with D unresolved. Per the germline V gene, CDR1 is LGHNA and CDR2 is YNFKEQ. Trimming removed 11 bases from V and 0 bases from J, with 18 bases in between. The length of the CDR3 is 15 residues. CDR3: CAGRKFGSSTDTQYF. CDR3 coding DNA: TGTGCCGGTAGGAAGTTCGGTTCTAGCACAGATACGCAGTATTTT.

The chain uses TRBV30 and TRBJ1-6; D possibly corresponds to TRBD1 (5 bases). V was pared by 2 bases and J by 7 bases, with 18 bases between. Germline-derived CDR1 and CDR2 are GTSNPN and SVGIG (reference sequence). This CDR3 contains 16 residues. The CDR3 spells CAWSRSRDAWNSPLHF. CDR3 DNA: TGTGCCTGGAGTCGAAGTCGGGACGCCTGGAATTCACCCCTCCACTTT.

The J gene is TRBJ1-1, the V gene TRBV11-1; TRBD1 aligns across 7 bases. In germline, CDR1 is SGHAT, CDR2 FQDESV (reference sequence). The CDR3 length is 16 residues. Trimming cost V 1 base and J 6 bases; bases outside gene matches: 11. For the CDR3, the DNA is TGTGCCAGCAGCTTAGGTGGGGCGGGACAGTTGGCTGAAGCTTTCTTT. Its translation is CASSLGGAGQLAEAFF.

This chain connects TRBV7-8 to TRBJ1-1, with D possibly TRBD1 on 6 matching bases. V lost 6 bases and J lost 3, with 11 bases in between. CDR1 is SGHVS and CDR2 is FQNEAQ in the germline V gene. The CDR3 sequence is 13 residues long. CDR3 protein: CASSPYRDTEAFF. Here the CDR3 DNA reads TGTGCCAGCAGTCCGTACAGGGACACTGAAGCTTTCTTT.

The J gene is TRBJ1-3, the V gene TRBV6-5, with D tentatively TRBD1 (6 bases). The germline CDR1 and CDR2 sequences are MNHEY and SVGAGI. The V and J ends lost 2 bases and 3 bases respectively, with 11 bases between them. The CDR3 is made up of 15 amino acids. CDR3 amino acids: CASSYRGGIGNTIYF. In nucleotides, the CDR3 is TGTGCCAGCAGTTACCGAGGGGGAATTGGAAACACCATATATTTT.

This clone was counted a few times. The genes are TRBV30 and TRBJ2-1; 9 bases match TRBD2. This CDR3 contains 15 residues. CDR1 is GTSNPN and CDR2 is SVGIG in the germline V gene (reference sequence). The V and J ends lost 0 bases and 6 bases, in that order; junction bases with no gene match: 6. The CDR3 loop reads CAWSVRGGRVNEQFF. Written as DNA, the CDR3 is TGTGCCTGGAGTGTACGCGGCGGGAGGGTCAATGAGCAGTTCTTC.

J is TRBJ2-6 and V is TRBV7-3; TRBD1 might be the D (6 bases). Germline V lookup: CDR1 SGHTA, CDR2 FQGTGA. V was trimmed by 5 bases and J by 4 bases, leaving 12 bases between them. The CDR3 runs to 15 residues. The CDR3 DNA follows: TGTGCCAGCAGCCCGGACAGTTTAGGGGCCAACGTCCTGACTTTC. It yields the protein CASSPDSLGANVLTF.

The chain couples TRBV18 to TRBJ2-7; 8 nucleotides line up with TRBD2. The germline V gene has CDR1 KGHSH and CDR2 LQKENI. This CDR3 is built from 13 residues. J gave up 3 bases and V 2 bases, and 0 bases lay outside the gene matches. The DNA of the CDR3 is TGTGCCAGCTCACCAGCGGGGGGCTACGAGCAGTACGTC. Amino acid sequence: CASSPAGGYEQYV.

The CDR3 loop is CASRRRTGGAYNEQFF. The CDR3 region has the DNA TGTGCCAGCAGGCGACGGACAGGGGGCGCTTACAATGAGCAGTTCTTC. The rearrangement links TRBV5-8 to TRBJ2-1, with TRBD1 matching 11 bases. The V gene end was trimmed by 5 bases and the J gene end by 4 bases; junction bases not matched to a gene: 8. There are 16 residues in the CDR3. Germline lookup yields CDR1 SGHTS and CDR2 YDEGEE. Looking up the rest from reference TRBV5-8 and TRBJ2-1 gives the full variable domain: EAGVTQSPTHLIKTRGQQATLRCSPISGHTSVYWYQQALGLGLQFLLWYDEGEERNRGNFPPRFSGRQFPNYSSELNVNALELEDSALYLCASRRRTGGAYNEQFFGPGTRLTVL.

The V and J genes are TRBV28 and TRBJ2-7; TRBD1 matches at 8 bases. Germline values: CDR1 MDHEN, CDR2 SYDVKM. V shed 4 bases, J shed 6 bases, and the junction held 11 bases outside the gene matches. CDR3 length: 15 amino acids. CDR3 coding DNA: TGTGCCAGCAGTTACACAGGGGGTGTAGCCGCCGAGCAGTACTTC. Residues: CASSYTGGVAAEQYF.

The chain uses TRBV5-1 and TRBJ2-7; possibly TRBD2 for D (6 bases). V was clipped by 4 bases and J by 2 bases, with 10 bases between them. The CDR3 runs to 13 residues. Germline V gives CDR1 SGHRS, CDR2 YFSETQ. In DNA form, the CDR3 reads TGCGCCAGCAGCCCTCGGGGGACCTACGAGCAGTACTTC. Amino acids: CASSPRGTYEQYF.

The rearrangement uses TRBV12-3 or TRBV12-4 and TRBJ1-3; 7 nucleotides line up with TRBD1. The V and J ends lost 9 bases and 5 bases, in that order; junction bases with no gene match: 7. The CDR3 contains 13 residues. The CDR3 is CASFSTGRNTIYF. CDR3 in DNA: TGTGCCAGTTTTTCGACAGGGAGAAACACCATATATTTT.

V and J are TRBV6-2 or TRBV6-3 and TRBJ2-7; TRBD1 matches at 8 bases. The germline gives CDR1 MNHEY, CDR2 SVGEGT. V gave up 0 bases and J gave up 4 bases; unmatched junction bases: 8. The CDR3 contains 16 residues. The CDR3 region is CASSYSSQGAPYEQYF. The DNA of the CDR3 is TGTGCCAGCAGTTACTCAAGTCAGGGGGCCCCATACGAGCAGTACTTC.

This clone has a handful of counts. This chain links TRBV5-3 with TRBJ1-4, with a possible D match to TRBD1 (5 bases). TRBV5-3 is an ORF; its function is uncertain. Trimming cost V 4 bases and J 11 bases, with 15 bases left between them. The CDR3 is made up of 13 amino acids. Here the CDR3 reads CARSPPGRAKLFF. The CDR3, as DNA: TGTGCCAGAAGCCCCCCTGGCAGGGCGAAACTGTTTTTT.

The V gene is TRBV5-1, the J gene TRBJ2-7; D is undetermined. Germline-derived CDR1 and CDR2 are SGHRS and YFSETQ. The CDR3 is 13 amino acids. V lost 1 base and J 4 bases, leaving 9 bases between the germline ends. CDR3 sequence (DNA): TGCGCCAGCAGCTTGTCCCTTTATTACGAGCAGTACTTC. This translates into CASSLSLYYEQYF.